These 22 T cell receptor beta chains originate from one sample sequenced in a study of control samples from healthy donors and cancer patients. Only in-frame clones appear in the TCRdb table, and some are missing; sequencing was by immunoSEQ multiplex PCR. The top ten hold 14% of the sample, which has approximately 100,000 clones, 85% to 90% seen once. Material: blood. Receptors originate from a man aged 25-40 years in good health.

This clone was recorded once. Here the CDR3 reads CASSRGRGGTYEQYF. As DNA, the CDR3 is TGTGCCAGCAGCCGGGGAAGAGGGGGGACCTACGAGCAGTACTTC. This chain joins TRBV4-2 and TRBJ2-7, with D perhaps assigned TRBD1 or TRBD2 (6 bases each). The CDR3 extends over 15 amino acids. Germline CDR1 LGHNA, CDR2 YNFKEQ. The V end lost 4 bases, the J end lost 2 bases, and 15 bases lay between the germline ends.

This clone was recorded once. The chain uses TRBV7-2 and TRBJ2-1; possible D gene TRBD1, 6 bases. This CDR3 contains 15 residues. The germline V gene encodes CDR1 SGHTA and CDR2 FQGNSA. The V and J ends lost 5 bases and 7 bases respectively, with 18 bases between them. The CDR3 loop is CASSRTDETRNEQFF. CDR3 DNA sequence: TGTGCCAGCAGCCGGACAGACGAGACCAGGAATGAGCAGTTCTTC.

The V call is TRBV7-2, the J call TRBJ2-1; 12 positions agree with TRBD2. This CDR3 has 14 amino acids. The V gene's germline CDR1 is SGHTA and CDR2 FQGNSA. J was trimmed by 8 bases and V by 3 bases; bases with no gene match: 2. As DNA, the CDR3 is TGTGCCAGCAGCTTGACTAGCGGGAGCGATGAGCAGTTCTTC. This sequence encodes CASSLTSGSDEQFF.

The chain couples TRBV30 to TRBJ1-1; D not resolved. The germline CDR1 and CDR2 sequences are GTSNPN and SVGIG (reference sequence). This CDR3 comprises 12 residues. Trimming stripped 0 bases from V and 5 bases from J, with 7 bases between. CDR3 nucleotides: TGTGCCTGGAGTGTAGAACGGACTGAAGCTTTCTTT. This gives the protein CAWSVERTEAFF.

A note on this clone: This specimen includes other DNA sequences encoding the same CDR3. The chain carries TRBV3-1 (or the pseudogene TRBV3-2) and TRBJ2-2; D possibly corresponds to TRBD2 (7 bases). Trimming removed 1 base at V and 5 bases at J, with 14 bases between. CDR1 and CDR2 from the germline V gene are LGHDT and YNNKEL (reference sequence). The CDR3 is 16 residues long. DNA for the CDR3: TGTGCCAGCAGCCAAGTGGGGGGGCCGCGGACCGGGGAGCTGTTTTTT. Protein sequence: CASSQVGGPRTGELFF.

V is TRBV6-5 and J is TRBJ1-6; 10 nucleotides agree with TRBD1. Germline CDR1 reads MNHEY; CDR2 reads SVGAGI. This CDR3 is 15 amino acids long. V dropped 6 bases and J dropped 9; count of bases not matched to a gene: 8. The CDR3 spells CASRADRGVRSPLHF. CDR3 DNA: TGTGCCAGCAGGGCGGACAGGGGGGTTCGTTCACCCCTCCACTTT.

The J gene is TRBJ1-2, the V gene TRBV7-9; no clear D. This CDR3 has 16 amino acids. Trimming left V 5 bases short and J 4 bases short, with 20 bases between. Germline lookup yields CDR1 SEHNR and CDR2 FQNEAQ (reference sequence). The CDR3 is CASSHGGSRSGYGYTF. CDR3 bases: TGTGCCAGCAGCCACGGCGGGTCACGGTCGGGCTATGGCTACACCTTC.

The chain links TRBV7-9 to TRBJ2-3; D might be TRBD1 or TRBD2, each matching 6 bases. Per germline, CDR1 SEHNR and CDR2 FQNEAQ (reference sequence). The V and J ends lost 7 bases and 5 bases respectively, with 22 bases between them. This CDR3 region has 16 residues. CDR3 in DNA: TGTGCCAGCACCCCGAAAGGGGGGCTTCACGGAGATACGCAGTATTTT. Residues: CASTPKGGLHGDTQYF.

The rearrangement uses TRBV27 and TRBJ1-3; D uncertain. Trimming left V 2 bases short and J 2 bases short, with 10 bases between. CDR3 length: 15 residues. CDR1 and CDR2 (germline): MNHEY, SMNVEV (reference sequence). The CDR3 bases are TGTGCCAGCAGTTTAAGGGCGGGTACTGGAAACACCATATATTTT. Amino acid sequence: CASSLRAGTGNTIYF.

The V and J genes are TRBV15 and TRBJ2-7, with a possible D match to TRBD1 (6 bases). CDR1 and CDR2 from the germline V gene are LNHNV and YYDKDF (reference sequence). This CDR3 is 15 amino acids long. The V end lost 0 bases, the J end lost 3 bases, and 12 bases lay between the germline ends. CDR3 sequence: CATSRERDTNYEQYF. CDR3 nucleotides: TGTGCCACCAGCAGAGAACGGGACACAAACTACGAGCAGTACTTC.

The chain is built from TRBV28 and TRBJ2-4, with TRBD1 identical over 9 bases. CDR1 is MDHEN, CDR2 SYDVKM, per germline. The ends lost 6 bases at V and 4 bases at J; junction bases unmatched: 7. The CDR3 runs 15 residues. This chain's CDR3 is CASRPRGQGKNIQYF. CDR3 in DNA: TGTGCCAGCAGACCCCGGGGACAGGGAAAAAACATTCAGTACTTC.

This clone was seen only once. This sequence joins TRBV14 and TRBJ2-3; 9 bases line up with TRBD2. V was pared by 2 bases and J by 6 bases, with 6 bases of the junction left unmatched. The germline V gene encodes CDR1 SGHDN and CDR2 FVKESK. The CDR3 has 15 amino acids. The CDR3, as DNA: TGTGCCAGCAGCCAACCGGGACTAGCATCCGATACGCAGTATTTT. Its translation: CASSQPGLASDTQYF. Filled out from reference TRBV14 and TRBJ2-3, the complete variable domain reads EAGVTQFPSHSVIEKGQTVTLRCDPISGHDNLYWYRRVMGKEIKFLLHFVKESKQDESGMPNNRFLAERTGGTYSTLKVQPAELEDSGVYFCASSQPGLASDTQYFGPGTRLTVL.

V is TRBV6-4 and J is TRBJ2-5; the D gene is possibly TRBD2 (6 bases). Germline V CDR1 and CDR2: MRHNA, SNTAGT. The CDR3 is 15 amino acids. Trimming pared 6 bases from V and 0 bases from J, leaving 14 bases between. The CDR3 nucleotides read TGTGCCAGCAGCGCGGGGACGGGGAACCAAGAGACCCAGTACTTC. This codes for CASSAGTGNQETQYF.

The CDR3 loop reads CASSLGAFYGYTF. CDR3 sequence (DNA): TGCGCCAGCAGCTTGGGGGCCTTCTATGGCTACACCTTC. The chain combines TRBV5-1 with TRBJ1-2; D call uncertain. The V gene lost 0 bases and the J gene lost 4 bases, with 7 bases spanning the gap. Per the germline V gene, CDR1 is SGHRS and CDR2 is YFSETQ. The CDR3 loop spans 13 amino acids.

The rearrangement joins TRBV25-1 to TRBJ2-3, with 10 bases that match TRBD2. Trimming at V came to 3 bases and at J to 2 bases, leaving 5 bases not matched to a gene. The CDR3 runs to 16 residues. From germline, CDR1 is MGHDK and CDR2 SYGVNS. The CDR3 loop is CASSDRLAGFTDTQYF. DNA of the CDR3: TGTGCCAGCAGTGACAGACTAGCGGGTTTCACAGATACGCAGTATTTT.

The J gene is TRBJ2-7, the V gene TRBV30, with 8 nucleotides matching TRBD2. The junction had 11 bases not matched to a gene; V was cut back by 3 bases and J by 4 bases. The CDR3 covers 15 residues. CDR1 is GTSNPN and CDR2 is SVGIG in the germline V gene (reference sequence). The DNA of the CDR3 is TGTGCCTGGAGCCGGGGACTAGAGGGTGCATACGAGCAGTACTTC. Amino acid sequence: CAWSRGLEGAYEQYF. The entire variable domain, with the rest obtained from reference TRBV30 and TRBJ2-7, is as follows: SQTIHQWPATLVQPVGSPLSLECTVEGTSNPNLYWYRQAAGRGLQLLFYSVGIGQISSEVPQNLSASRPQDRQFILSSKKLLLSDSGFYLCAWSRGLEGAYEQYFGPGTRLTVT.

The chain recombines TRBV12-3 or TRBV12-4 with TRBJ2-2; 7 bases are a match to TRBD1. This CDR3 is 13 amino acids long. V lost 6 bases to trimming and J lost 6 bases; unmatched junction nucleotides: 4. CDR3 region: CASRLTGAGELFF. CDR3 sequence (DNA): TGTGCCAGCAGACTAACAGGGGCCGGGGAGCTGTTTTTT.

This clone appeared a few times. The chain carries TRBV20-1 and TRBJ1-4, with D hard to call. The V gene's germline CDR1 is DFQATT and CDR2 SNEGSKA (reference sequence). The CDR3 covers 11 residues. The germline V and J ends were trimmed by 6 bases and 5 bases, with 7 bases remaining between them. CDR3 bases: TGCAGTGCGGGCCAGAATGAAAAACTGTTTTTT. Amino acid sequence: CSAGQNEKLFF.

Points on this clone: This sample also contains other DNA sequences that code for the same CDR3. This chain connects TRBV3-1 (or the pseudogene TRBV3-2) to TRBJ2-1, with D hard to call. Germline V gene data show CDR1 as LGHDT and CDR2 as YNNKEL (reference sequence). CDR3 length equals 15 residues. Trimming stripped 0 bases from V and 1 base from J, with 7 bases between. The CDR3, as DNA: TGTGCCAGCAGCCAAGATCGGCGTTCCTACAATGAGCAGTTCTTC. This gives the protein CASSQDRRSYNEQFF.

This rearrangement joins TRBV11-3 to TRBJ1-1, with D possibly being TRBD1 (5 bases). The V gene lost 0 bases and the J gene lost 4 bases, with 12 bases spanning the gap. The germline CDR1 and CDR2 sequences are SGHNT and YENEEA. CDR3 size: 15 residues. Here the CDR3 DNA reads TGTGCCAGCAGCTTAGAAGGGGCTTCGGTCACTGAAGCTTTCTTT. The encoded protein is CASSLEGASVTEAFF. The full variable domain, with the rest looked up from reference TRBV11-3 and TRBJ1-1, is EAGVVQSPRYKIIEKKQPVAFWCNPISGHNTLYWYLQNLGQGPELLIRYENEEAVDDSQLPKDRFSAERLKGVDSTLKIQPAELGDSAVYLCASSLEGASVTEAFFGQGTRLTVV.

This clone has just a few counts. Here the CDR3 DNA reads TGCGCCAGCAGCTTCGGGACAGGGTATGGCTACACCTTC. Amino acids: CASSFGTGYGYTF. This rearrangement joins TRBV5-1 to TRBJ1-2; TRBD1 matches 9 bases. The CDR3 loop spans 13 amino acids. V was clipped by 2 bases and J by 5 bases; unmatched bases: 1. Germline V gives CDR1 SGHRS, CDR2 YFSETQ. The full variable domain, with the rest looked up from reference TRBV5-1 and TRBJ1-2, is KAGVTQTPRYLIKTRGQQVTLSCSPISGHRSVSWYQQTPGQGLQFLFEYFSETQRNKGNFPGRFSGRQFSNSRSEMNVSTLELGDSALYLCASSFGTGYGYTFGSGTRLTVV.

This clone showed up just a few times. The CDR3 DNA is TGTGCCAGCGTCGGGACAGAACCCGGCTACACCTTC. Encoded protein: CASVGTEPGYTF. This sequence joins TRBV9 and TRBJ1-2; the match to TRBD1 covers 7 bases. The CDR3 runs 12 residues. Trimming at V came to 7 bases and at J to 8 bases, leaving 8 bases not matched to a gene. CDR1 is SGDLS and CDR2 is YYNGEE in the germline V gene.